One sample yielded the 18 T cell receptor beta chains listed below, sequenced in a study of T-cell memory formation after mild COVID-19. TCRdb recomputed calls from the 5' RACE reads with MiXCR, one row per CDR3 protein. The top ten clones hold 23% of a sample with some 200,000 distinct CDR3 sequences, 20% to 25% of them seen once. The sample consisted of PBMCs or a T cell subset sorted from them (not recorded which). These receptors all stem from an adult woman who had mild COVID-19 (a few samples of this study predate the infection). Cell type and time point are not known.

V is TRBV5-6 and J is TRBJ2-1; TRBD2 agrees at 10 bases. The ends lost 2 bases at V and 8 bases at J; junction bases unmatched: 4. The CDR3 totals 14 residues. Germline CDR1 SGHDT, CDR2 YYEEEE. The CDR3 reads CASSLVLAGYEQFF. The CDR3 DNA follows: TGTGCCAGCAGCTTAGTACTAGCGGGGTATGAGCAGTTCTTC. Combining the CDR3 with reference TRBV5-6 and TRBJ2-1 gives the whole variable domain DAGVTQSPTHLIKTRGQQVTLRCSPKSGHDTVSWYQQALGQGPQFIFQYYEEEERQRGNFPDRFSGHQFPNYSSELNVNALLLGDSALYLCASSLVLAGYEQFFGPGTRLTVL.

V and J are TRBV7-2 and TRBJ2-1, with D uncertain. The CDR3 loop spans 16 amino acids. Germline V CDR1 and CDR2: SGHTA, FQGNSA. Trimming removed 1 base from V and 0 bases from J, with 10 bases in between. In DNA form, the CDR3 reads TGTGCCAGCAGCTTAGAGCACTATAGCTCCTACAATGAGCAGTTCTTC. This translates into CASSLEHYSSYNEQFF.

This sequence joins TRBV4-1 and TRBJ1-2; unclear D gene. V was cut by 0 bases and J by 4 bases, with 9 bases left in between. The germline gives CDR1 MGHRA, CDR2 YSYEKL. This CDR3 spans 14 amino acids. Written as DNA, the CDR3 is TGCGCCAGCAGCCAAGATTCGCCGGGCTATGGCTACACCTTC. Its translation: CASSQDSPGYGYTF.

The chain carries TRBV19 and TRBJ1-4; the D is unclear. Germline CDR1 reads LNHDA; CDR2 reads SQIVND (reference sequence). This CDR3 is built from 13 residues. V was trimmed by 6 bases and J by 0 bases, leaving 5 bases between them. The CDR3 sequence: CASRQATNEKLFF. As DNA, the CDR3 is TGTGCCAGTAGACAAGCAACTAATGAAAAACTGTTTTTT.

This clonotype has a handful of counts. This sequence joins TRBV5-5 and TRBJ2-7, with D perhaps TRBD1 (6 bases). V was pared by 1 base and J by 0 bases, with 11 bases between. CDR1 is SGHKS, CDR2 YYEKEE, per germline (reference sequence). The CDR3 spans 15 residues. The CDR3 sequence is CASSLYQGSSYEQYF. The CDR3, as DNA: TGTGCCAGCAGCTTGTACCAGGGGAGCTCCTACGAGCAGTACTTC.

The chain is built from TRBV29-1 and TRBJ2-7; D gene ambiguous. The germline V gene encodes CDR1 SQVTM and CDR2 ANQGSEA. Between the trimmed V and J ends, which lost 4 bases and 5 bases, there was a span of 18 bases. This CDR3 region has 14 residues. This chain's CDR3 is CSVAGRYQPDEQYF. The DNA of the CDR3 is TGCAGCGTTGCGGGCAGGTATCAACCTGACGAGCAGTACTTC.

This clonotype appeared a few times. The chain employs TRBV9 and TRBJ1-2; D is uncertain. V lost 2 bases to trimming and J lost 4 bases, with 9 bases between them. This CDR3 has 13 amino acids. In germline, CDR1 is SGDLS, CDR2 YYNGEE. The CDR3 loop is CASSVAGGYGYTF. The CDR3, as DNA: TGTGCCAGCAGCGTCGCGGGAGGCTATGGCTACACCTTC. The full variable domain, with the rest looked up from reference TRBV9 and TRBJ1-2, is DSGVTQTPKHLITATGQRVTLRCSPRSGDLSVYWYQQSLDQGLQFLIQYYNGEERAKGNILERFSAQQFPDLHSELNLSSLELGDSALYFCASSVAGGYGYTFGSGTRLTVV.

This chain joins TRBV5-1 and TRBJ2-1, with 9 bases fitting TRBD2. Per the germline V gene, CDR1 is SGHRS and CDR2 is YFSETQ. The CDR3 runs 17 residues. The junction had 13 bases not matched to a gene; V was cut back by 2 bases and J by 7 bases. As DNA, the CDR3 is TGCGCCAGCAGCTTCTACCCAGCGGGGGGTGGTGGGAATGAGCAGTTCTTC. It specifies CASSFYPAGGGGNEQFF.

The CDR3: CSARDPLSDFNYGYTF. Here the CDR3 DNA reads TGCAGTGCTAGAGATCCGTTAAGTGACTTTAACTATGGCTACACCTTC. J is TRBJ1-2 and V is TRBV20-1; D not resolved. CDR1 is DFQATT, CDR2 SNEGSKA, per germline (reference sequence). The length of the CDR3 is 16 residues. The germline V and J ends were trimmed by 0 bases and 1 base, with 15 bases remaining between them.

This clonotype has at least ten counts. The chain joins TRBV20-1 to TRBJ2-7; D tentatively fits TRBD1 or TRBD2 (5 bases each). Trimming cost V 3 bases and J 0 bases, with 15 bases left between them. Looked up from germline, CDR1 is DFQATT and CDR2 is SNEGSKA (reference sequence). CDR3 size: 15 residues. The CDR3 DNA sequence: TGCAGTGCTAGGGAAGTGGGGACCGGCTCCTACGAGCAGTACTTC. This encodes CSAREVGTGSYEQYF.

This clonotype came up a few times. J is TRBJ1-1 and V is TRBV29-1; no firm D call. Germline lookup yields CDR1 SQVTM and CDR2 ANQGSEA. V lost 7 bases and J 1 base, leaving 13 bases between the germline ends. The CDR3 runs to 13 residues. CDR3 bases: TGCAGCGCTCCTGACGGACGGAACACTGAAGCTTTCTTT. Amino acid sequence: CSAPDGRNTEAFF.

The CDR3 region is CASSLVGTGVYEQYF. The CDR3 coding sequence is TGTGCCAGCAGCTTAGTTGGGACTGGGGTGTACGAGCAGTACTTC. J is TRBJ2-7 and V is TRBV7-9, with D possibly TRBD2 on 6 matching bases. V was clipped by 1 base and J by 4 bases, with 14 bases between them. This CDR3 has 15 amino acids. Per germline, CDR1 SEHNR and CDR2 FQNEAQ (reference sequence).

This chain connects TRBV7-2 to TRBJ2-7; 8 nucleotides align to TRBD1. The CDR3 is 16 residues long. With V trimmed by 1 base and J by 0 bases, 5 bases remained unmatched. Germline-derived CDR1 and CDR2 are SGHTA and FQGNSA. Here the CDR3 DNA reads TGTGCCAGCAGCTTAGAGGGACAGGTAGTCTCCTACGAGCAGTACTTC. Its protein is CASSLEGQVVSYEQYF.

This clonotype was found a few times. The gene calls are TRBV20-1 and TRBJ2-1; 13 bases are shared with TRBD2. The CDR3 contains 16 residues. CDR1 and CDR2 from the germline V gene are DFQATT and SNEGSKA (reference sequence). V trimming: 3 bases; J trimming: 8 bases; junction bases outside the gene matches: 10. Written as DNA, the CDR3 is TGCAGTGCTAGCTCACTAGCGGGAGGGCCGTGGGATGAGCAGTTCTTC. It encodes CSASSLAGGPWDEQFF.

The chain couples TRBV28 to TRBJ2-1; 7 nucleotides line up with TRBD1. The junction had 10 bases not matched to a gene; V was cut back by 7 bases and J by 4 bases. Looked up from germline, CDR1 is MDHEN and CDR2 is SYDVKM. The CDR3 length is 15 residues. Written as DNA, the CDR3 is TGTGCCAGCACCCACCTTGGGACAGATTACAATGAGCAGTTCTTC. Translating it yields CASTHLGTDYNEQFF.

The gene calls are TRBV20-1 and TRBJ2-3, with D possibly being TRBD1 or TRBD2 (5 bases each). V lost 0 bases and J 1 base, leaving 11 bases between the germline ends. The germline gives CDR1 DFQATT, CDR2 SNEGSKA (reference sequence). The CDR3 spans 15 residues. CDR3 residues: CSARDGGEGTDTQYF. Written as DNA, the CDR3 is TGCAGTGCTAGAGATGGGGGAGAGGGCACAGATACGCAGTATTTT.

CDR3 amino acids: CSAILAGRGISTDTQYF. CDR3 nucleotide sequence: TGCAGTGCCATACTAGCGGGACGGGGAATAAGCACAGATACGCAGTATTTT. This sequence joins TRBV20-1 and TRBJ2-3, with 10 bases matching TRBD2. Germline V gene lookup returns CDR1 DFQATT and CDR2 SNEGSKA (reference sequence). The CDR3 totals 17 residues. Trimming at V came to 6 bases and at J to 0 bases, leaving 12 bases not matched to a gene.

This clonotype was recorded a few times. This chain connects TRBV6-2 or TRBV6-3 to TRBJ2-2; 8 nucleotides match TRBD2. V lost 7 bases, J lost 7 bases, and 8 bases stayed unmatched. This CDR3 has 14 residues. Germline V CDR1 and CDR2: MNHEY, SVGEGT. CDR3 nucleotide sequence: TGTGCCAGCACCAACGGGGGGGTAGGCGGGGAGCTGTTTTTT. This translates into CASTNGGVGGELFF.